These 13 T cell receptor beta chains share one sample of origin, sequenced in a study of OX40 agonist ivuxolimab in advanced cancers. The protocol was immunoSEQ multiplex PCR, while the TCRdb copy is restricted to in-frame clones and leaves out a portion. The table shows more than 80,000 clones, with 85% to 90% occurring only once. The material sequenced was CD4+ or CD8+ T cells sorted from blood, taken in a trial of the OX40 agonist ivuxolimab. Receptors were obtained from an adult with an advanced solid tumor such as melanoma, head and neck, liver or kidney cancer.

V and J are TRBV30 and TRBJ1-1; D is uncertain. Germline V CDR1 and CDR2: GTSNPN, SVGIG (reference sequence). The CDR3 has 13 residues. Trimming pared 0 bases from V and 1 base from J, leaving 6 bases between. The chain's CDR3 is CAWSVSENTEAFF. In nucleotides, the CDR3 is TGTGCCTGGAGTGTATCTGAGAACACTGAAGCTTTCTTT. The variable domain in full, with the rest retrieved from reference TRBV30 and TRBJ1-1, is SQTIHQWPATLVQPVGSPLSLECTVEGTSNPNLYWYRQAAGRGLQLLFYSVGIGQISSEVPQNLSASRPQDRQFILSSKKLLLSDSGFYLCAWSVSENTEAFFGQGTRLTVV.

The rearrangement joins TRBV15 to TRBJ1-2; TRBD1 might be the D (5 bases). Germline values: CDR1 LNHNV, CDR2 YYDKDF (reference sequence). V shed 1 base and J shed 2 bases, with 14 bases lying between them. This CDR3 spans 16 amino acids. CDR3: CATSRGASGPNYGYTF. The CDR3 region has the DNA TGTGCCACCAGCAGAGGGGCTTCGGGGCCCAACTATGGCTACACCTTC. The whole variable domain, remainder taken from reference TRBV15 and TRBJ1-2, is DAMVIQNPRYQVTQFGKPVTLSCSQTLNHNVMYWYQQKSSQAPKLLFHYYDKDFNNEADTPDNFQSRRPNTSFCFLDIRSPGLGDTAMYLCATSRGASGPNYGYTFGSGTRLTVV.

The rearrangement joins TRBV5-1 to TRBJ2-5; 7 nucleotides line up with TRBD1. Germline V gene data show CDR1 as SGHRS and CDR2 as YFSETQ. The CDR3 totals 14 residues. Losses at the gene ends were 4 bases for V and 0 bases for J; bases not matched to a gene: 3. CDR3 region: CASSRQGDQETQYF. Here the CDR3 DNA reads TGCGCCAGCAGCCGACAGGGAGACCAAGAGACCCAGTACTTC.

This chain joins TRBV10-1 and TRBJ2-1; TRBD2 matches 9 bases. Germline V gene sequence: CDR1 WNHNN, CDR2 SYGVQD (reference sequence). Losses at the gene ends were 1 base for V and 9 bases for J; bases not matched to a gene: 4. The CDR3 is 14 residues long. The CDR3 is CASSEFSGRGEQFF. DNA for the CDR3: TGCGCCAGCAGTGAGTTTAGCGGGAGAGGTGAGCAGTTCTTC.

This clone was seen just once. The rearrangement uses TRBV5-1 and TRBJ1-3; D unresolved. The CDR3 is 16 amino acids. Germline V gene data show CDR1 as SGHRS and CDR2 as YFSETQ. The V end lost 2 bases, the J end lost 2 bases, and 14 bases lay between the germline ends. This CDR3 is CASSFYSKTTGNTIYF. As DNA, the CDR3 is TGCGCCAGCAGCTTCTACAGCAAAACCACTGGAAACACCATATATTTT.

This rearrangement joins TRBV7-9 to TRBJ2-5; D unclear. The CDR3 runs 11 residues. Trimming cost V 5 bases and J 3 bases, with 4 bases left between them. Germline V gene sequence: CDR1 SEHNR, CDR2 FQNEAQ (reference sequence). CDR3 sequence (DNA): TGTGCCAGCAGCACTGAAGAGACCCAGTACTTC. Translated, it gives CASSTEETQYF.

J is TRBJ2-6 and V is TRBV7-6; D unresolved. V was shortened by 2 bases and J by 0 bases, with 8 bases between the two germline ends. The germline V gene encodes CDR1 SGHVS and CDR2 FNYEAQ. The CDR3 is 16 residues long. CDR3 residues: CASSLSWSSGANVLTF. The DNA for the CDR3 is TGTGCCAGCAGCTTATCCTGGAGCTCTGGGGCCAACGTCCTGACTTTC.

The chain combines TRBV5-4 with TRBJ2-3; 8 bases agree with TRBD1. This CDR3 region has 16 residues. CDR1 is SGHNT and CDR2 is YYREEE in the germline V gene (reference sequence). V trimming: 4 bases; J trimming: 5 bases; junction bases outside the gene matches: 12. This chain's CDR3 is CASSPRQGTARDTQYF. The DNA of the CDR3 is TGTGCCAGCAGCCCCCGACAGGGGACAGCCCGAGATACGCAGTATTTT.

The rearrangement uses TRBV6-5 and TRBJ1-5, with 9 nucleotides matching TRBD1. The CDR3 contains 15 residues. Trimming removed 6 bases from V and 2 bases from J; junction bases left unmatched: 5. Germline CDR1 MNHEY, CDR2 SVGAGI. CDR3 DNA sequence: TGTGCCAGCAGAACAGGGGGCGCTGGCAATCAGCCCCAGCATTTT. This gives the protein CASRTGGAGNQPQHF.

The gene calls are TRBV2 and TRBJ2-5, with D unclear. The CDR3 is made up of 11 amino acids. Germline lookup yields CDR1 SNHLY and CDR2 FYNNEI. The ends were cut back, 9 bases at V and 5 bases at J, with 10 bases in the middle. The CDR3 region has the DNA TGTGCCAGGGGATTGGGGGAGACCCAGTACTTC. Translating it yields CARGLGETQYF.

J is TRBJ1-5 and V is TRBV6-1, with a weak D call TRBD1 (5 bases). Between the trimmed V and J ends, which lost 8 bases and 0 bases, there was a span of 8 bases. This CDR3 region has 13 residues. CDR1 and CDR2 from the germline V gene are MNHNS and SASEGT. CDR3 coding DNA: TGTGCCAGCCAGGGCCTTAGCAATCAGCCCCAGCATTTT. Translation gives CASQGLSNQPQHF.

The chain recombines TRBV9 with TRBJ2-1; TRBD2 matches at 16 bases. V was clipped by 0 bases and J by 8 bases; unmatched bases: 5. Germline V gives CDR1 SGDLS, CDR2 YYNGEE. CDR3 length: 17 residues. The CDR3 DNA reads TGTGCCAGCAGCGTAGCGGGACTAGCGGGAGGGCAAGATGAGCAGTTCTTC. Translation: CASSVAGLAGGQDEQFF. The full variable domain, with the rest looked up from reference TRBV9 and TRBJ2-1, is DSGVTQTPKHLITATGQRVTLRCSPRSGDLSVYWYQQSLDQGLQFLIQYYNGEERAKGNILERFSAQQFPDLHSELNLSSLELGDSALYFCASSVAGLAGGQDEQFFGPGTRLTVL.

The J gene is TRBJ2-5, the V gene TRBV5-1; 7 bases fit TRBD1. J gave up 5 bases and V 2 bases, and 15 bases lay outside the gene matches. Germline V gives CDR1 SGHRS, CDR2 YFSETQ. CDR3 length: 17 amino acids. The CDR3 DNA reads TGCGCCAGCAGCTTTTCGGGGACAGAGACCCCGGGGGAGACCCAGTACTTC. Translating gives CASSFSGTETPGETQYF.